This T cell receptor (beta chain) was sequenced during a study of Graves' ophthalmopathy and Graves' hyperthyroidism. Study results and limitations: In separating ophthalmopathy from stable hyperthyroidism, a 13-signature model achieved around 85% sensitivity and 81.08% specificity. Blood repertoires reportedly contained most expanded thyroid clonotypes above 0.001 frequency.

Trimming stripped 0 bases from V and 1 base from J, with 10 bases between. CDR1 is ENHRY, CDR2 SYGVKD, per germline. CDR3 length equals 15 residues. Those donors who had ophthalmopathy presented with moderate-to-severe activity, a CAS of ≥3, a NOSPECS of ≥4 and a duration under 3 months. An approximately 9.8 ml volume of fresh peripheral blood provided the PBMCs. In its sample, this clonotype was seen many times. Its antigen is not identified. Amplification of the TCR beta CDR3 regions used RNA transcripts (as template). The workflow started with a first-round RT-PCR run with HTBI primers and then moved on to a second-round multiplex PCR. MiXCR, run by TCRdb on the multiplex PCR reads, gives a single entry per CDR3 protein. Of approximately 210,000 distinct CDR3 sequences listed, roughly 29% are singletons.

The TCR comes from a man aged 50 to 60 with Graves' ophthalmopathy. This chain uses TRBV10-3 with TRBJ2-7; D is ambiguous. The sample comprised peripheral blood. DNA for the CDR3: TGTGCCATCAGTGAGTCGAATACTGGGTCCTACGAGCAGTACTTC. This encodes CAISESNTGSYEQYF.